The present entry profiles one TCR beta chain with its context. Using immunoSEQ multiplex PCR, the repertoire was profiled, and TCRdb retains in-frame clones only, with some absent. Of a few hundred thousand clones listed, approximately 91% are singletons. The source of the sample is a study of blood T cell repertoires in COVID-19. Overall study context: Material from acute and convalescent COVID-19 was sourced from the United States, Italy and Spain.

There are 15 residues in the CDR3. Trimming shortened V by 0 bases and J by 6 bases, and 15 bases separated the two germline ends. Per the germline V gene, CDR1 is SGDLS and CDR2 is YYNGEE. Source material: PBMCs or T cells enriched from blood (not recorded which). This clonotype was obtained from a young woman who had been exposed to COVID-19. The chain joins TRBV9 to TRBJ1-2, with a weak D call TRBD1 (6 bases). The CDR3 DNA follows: TGTGCCAGCAGCGTAGGAGTTGGGGCAGGGGATGGCTACACCTTC. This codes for CASSVGVGAGDGYTF.